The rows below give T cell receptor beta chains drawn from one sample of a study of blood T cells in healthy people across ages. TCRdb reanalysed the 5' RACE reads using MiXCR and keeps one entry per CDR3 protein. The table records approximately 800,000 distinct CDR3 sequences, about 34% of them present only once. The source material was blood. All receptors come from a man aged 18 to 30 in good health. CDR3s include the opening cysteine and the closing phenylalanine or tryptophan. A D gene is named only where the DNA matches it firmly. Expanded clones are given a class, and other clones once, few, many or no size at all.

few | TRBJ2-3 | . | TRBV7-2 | CASSFRPGEGTDTQYF | TGTGCCAGCAGCTTTCGCCCGGGGGAGGGCACAGATACGCAGTATTTT
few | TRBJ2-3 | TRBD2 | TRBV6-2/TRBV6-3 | CASSRGGLAYGDDTQYF | TGTGCCAGCAGCCGGGGGGGACTAGCTTACGGAGACGATACGCAGTATTTT
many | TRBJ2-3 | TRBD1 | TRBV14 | CASSQDGTGLTDTQYF | TGTGCCAGCAGCCAAGACGGGACAGGGCTTACAGATACGCAGTATTTT
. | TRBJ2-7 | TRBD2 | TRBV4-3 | CASSLRIAGSYNEQYF | TGCGCCAGCAGCCTCAGAATAGCGGGGTCCTACAATGAGCAGTACTTC
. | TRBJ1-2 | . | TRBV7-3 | CATQPFGKGENYGYTF | TGTGCCACCCAACCCTTCGGGAAGGGGGAGAACTATGGCTACACCTTC
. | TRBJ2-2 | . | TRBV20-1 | CSARDQEPGELFF | TGCAGTGCTAGAGACCAGGAACCCGGGGAGCTGTTTTTT
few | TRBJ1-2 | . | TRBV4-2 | CASSQGSPGLAYGYTF | TGTGCCAGCAGCCAGGGGAGCCCAGGCCTCGCCTATGGCTACACCTTC
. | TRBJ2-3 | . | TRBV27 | CASSLARGSGTDTQYF | TGTGCCAGCAGTTTGGCCAGGGGATCTGGCACAGATACGCAGTATTTT
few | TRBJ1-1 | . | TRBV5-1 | CASNGGEDMSEAFF | TGCGCCAGCAACGGCGGGGAGGACATGTCTGAAGCTTTCTTT
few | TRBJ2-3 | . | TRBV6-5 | CASSDQGWTDTQYF | TGTGCCAGCAGTGACCAGGGTTGGACAGATACGCAGTATTTT
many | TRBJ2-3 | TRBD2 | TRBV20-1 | CSARESGGATDTQYF | TGCAGTGCTAGAGAGAGCGGGGGGGCCACAGATACGCAGTATTTT
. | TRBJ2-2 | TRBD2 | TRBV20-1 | CSARPGGRSGELFF | TGCAGTGCTCGACCGGGGGGGCGATCCGGGGAGCTGTTTTTT
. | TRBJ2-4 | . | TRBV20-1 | CSAPDGRLAKNIQYF | TGCAGTGCACCGGACGGAAGGCTAGCCAAAAACATTCAGTACTTC
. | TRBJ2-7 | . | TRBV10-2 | CTSTGSYEQYF | TGCACCAGCACGGGGAGCTACGAGCAGTACTTC
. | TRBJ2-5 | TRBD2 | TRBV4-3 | CASSQEWRGGPNEQYF | TGCGCCAGCAGCCAAGAATGGCGGGGGGGCCCCAATGAGCAGTACTTC
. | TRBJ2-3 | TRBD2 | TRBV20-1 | CSAQLSGGSTDTQYF | TGCAGTGCTCAACTTAGCGGGGGGAGCACAGATACGCAGTATTTT
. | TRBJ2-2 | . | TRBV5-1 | CASSLHGGPNTGELFF | TGCGCCAGCAGCTTGCATGGGGGCCCGAACACCGGGGAGCTGTTTTTT
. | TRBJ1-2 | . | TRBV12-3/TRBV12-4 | CASSLARWDGYTF | TGTGCCAGCAGTTTAGCTAGGTGGGATGGCTACACCTTC
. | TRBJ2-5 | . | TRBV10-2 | CASSDRTGETQYF | TGCGCCAGCAGTGATCGAACCGGAGAGACCCAGTACTTC
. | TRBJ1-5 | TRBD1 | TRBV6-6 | CASNLDRDVQPQHF | TGTGCCAGCAACTTGGACAGGGACGTTCAGCCCCAGCATTTT
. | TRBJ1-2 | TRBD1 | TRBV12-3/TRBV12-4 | CASSRTGGARREYGYTF | TGTGCCAGCAGCCGGACAGGGGGCGCCCGACGGGAATATGGCTACACCTTC
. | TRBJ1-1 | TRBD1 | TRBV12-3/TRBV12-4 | CASSLASGTGSLNTEAFF | TGTGCCAGCAGTTTAGCCTCAGGGACAGGGAGCCTGAACACTGAAGCTTTCTTT
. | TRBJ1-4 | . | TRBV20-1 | CSARVRPRFWTELPSNEKLFF | TGCAGTGCTAGAGTCCGCCCGAGGTTTTGGACGGAGCTACCTTCGAATGAAAAACTGTTTTTT
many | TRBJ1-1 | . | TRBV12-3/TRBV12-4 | CASSLAPDTEAFF | TGTGCCAGCAGTTTGGCACCCGACACTGAAGCTTTCTTT
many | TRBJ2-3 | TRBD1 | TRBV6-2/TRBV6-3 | CASNRDSLTDTQYF | TGTGCCAGCAACCGGGACAGCCTCACAGATACGCAGTATTTT
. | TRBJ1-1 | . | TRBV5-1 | CASAPFEDTEAFF | TGCGCCAGCGCCCCCTTTGAGGACACTGAAGCTTTCTTT
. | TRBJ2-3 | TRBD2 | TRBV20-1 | CSATRIAGAGEDTQYF | TGCAGTGCTACAAGAATAGCGGGGGCAGGAGAAGATACGCAGTATTTT
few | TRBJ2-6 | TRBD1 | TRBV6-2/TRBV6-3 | CASSHRGRFSGANVLTF | TGTGCCAGCAGCCACAGGGGAAGGTTCTCTGGGGCCAACGTCCTGACTTTC
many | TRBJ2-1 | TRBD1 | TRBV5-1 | CASSPLDRGNEQFF | TGCGCCAGCAGCCCTCTGGACAGGGGGAATGAGCAGTTCTTC
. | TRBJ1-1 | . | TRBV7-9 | CAGDVQNTEAFF | TGTGCCGGGGACGTTCAAAACACTGAAGCTTTCTTT
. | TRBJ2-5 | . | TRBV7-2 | CTSSPGQKKTQYF | TGTACCAGCAGCCCCGGACAGAAAAAGACCCAGTACTTC
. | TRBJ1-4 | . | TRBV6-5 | CASSYVRQDEKLFF | TGTGCCAGCAGTTACGTAAGACAGGATGAAAAACTGTTTTTT
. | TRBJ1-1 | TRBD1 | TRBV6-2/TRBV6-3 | CASSEPQGRAPEAFF | TGTGCCAGCAGTGAGCCACAGGGGAGGGCCCCTGAAGCTTTCTTT
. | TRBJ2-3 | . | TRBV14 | CASSHRGGGRTDTQYF | TGTGCCAGCAGCCATAGGGGTGGCGGGCGCACAGATACGCAGTATTTT
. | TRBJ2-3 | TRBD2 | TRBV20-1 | CSASWASGGRDTQYF | TGCAGTGCTAGCTGGGCTAGCGGGGGACGGGATACGCAGTATTTT
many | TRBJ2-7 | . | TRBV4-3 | CASSQVMTSYEQYF | TGCGCCAGCAGCCAGGTTATGACTTCCTACGAGCAGTACTTC
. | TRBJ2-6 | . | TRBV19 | CASSGFGAGANVLTF | TGTGCCAGTAGCGGGTTTGGGGCTGGGGCCAACGTCCTGACTTTC
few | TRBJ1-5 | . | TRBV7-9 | CASSLAVIKGPNQPQHF | TGTGCCAGCAGCTTAGCGGTTATTAAGGGGCCCAATCAGCCCCAGCATTTT
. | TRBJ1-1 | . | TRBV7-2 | CASSFEGAPTEAFF | TGTGCCAGCAGCTTCGAAGGGGCCCCCACTGAAGCTTTCTTT
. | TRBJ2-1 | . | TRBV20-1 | CSARDPGLSSYNEQFF | TGCAGTGCTAGAGATCCGGGACTGAGCTCCTACAATGAGCAGTTCTTC
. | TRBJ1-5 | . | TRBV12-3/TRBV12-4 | CASSPQDSNQPQHF | TGTGCCAGCAGCCCCCAGGATAGCAATCAGCCCCAGCATTTT
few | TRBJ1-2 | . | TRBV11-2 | CASSRGRSYGYTF | TGTGCCAGCAGTCGGGGCCGCAGCTATGGCTACACCTTC
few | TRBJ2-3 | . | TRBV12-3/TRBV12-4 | CASINVGSGSTDTQYF | TGTGCCAGCATAAACGTGGGGTCGGGGTCAACAGATACGCAGTATTTT
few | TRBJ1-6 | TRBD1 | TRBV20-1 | CSARDPNRQGASYNSPLHF | TGCAGTGCTAGAGATCCCAACCGACAGGGGGCTTCCTATAATTCACCCCTCCACTTT
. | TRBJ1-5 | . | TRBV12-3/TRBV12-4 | CASSFEFGVVQPQHF | TGTGCCAGCAGTTTTGAGTTTGGAGTTGTCCAGCCCCAGCATTTT
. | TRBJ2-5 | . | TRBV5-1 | CASSLVQSNPQETQYF | TGCGCCAGCAGCTTGGTTCAGAGCAATCCTCAAGAGACCCAGTACTTC
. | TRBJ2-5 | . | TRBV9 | CASSVVGSALQETQYF | TGTGCCAGCAGCGTAGTCGGTAGCGCCCTACAAGAGACCCAGTACTTC
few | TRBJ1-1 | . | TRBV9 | CASSPLLGQNTEAFF | TGTGCCAGCAGCCCTCTATTGGGGCAGAACACTGAAGCTTTCTTT
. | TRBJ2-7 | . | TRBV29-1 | CSVGAMNYEQYF | TGCAGCGTGGGGGCGATGAACTACGAGCAGTACTTC
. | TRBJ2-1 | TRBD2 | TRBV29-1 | CSVAGGPRDEQFF | TGCAGCGTTGCGGGAGGGCCTAGGGATGAGCAGTTCTTC
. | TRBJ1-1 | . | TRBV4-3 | CAGSQGQALTEAFF | TGCGCCGGCAGCCAAGGGCAGGCCCTAACTGAAGCTTTCTTT
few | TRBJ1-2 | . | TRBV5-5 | CASSLNEGNYGYTF | TGTGCCAGCAGCTTAAACGAGGGGAACTATGGCTACACCTTC
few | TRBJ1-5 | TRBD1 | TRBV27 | CASSSSRTGGDQPQHF | TGTGCCAGCAGTTCCTCCCGGACAGGCGGCGATCAGCCCCAGCATTTT
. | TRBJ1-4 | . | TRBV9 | CASSSGGAGSEKLFF | TGTGCCAGCAGCTCCGGCGGGGCAGGGAGTGAAAAACTGTTTTTT
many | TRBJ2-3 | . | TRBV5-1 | CASSLSPPGTSTDTQYF | TGCGCCAGCAGCTTGTCCCCCCCTGGCACTAGCACAGATACGCAGTATTTT